This T cell receptor (beta chain) was observed in a study of cytomegalovirus exposure and HLA in healthy donors. For the study at large: Earlier results showed approximately 110 million unique TCR beta sequences derived from around 170 million T cells. There were about 85 million unique TCRs (from HLA-typed donors) in an early data release. Across some 400 genotyped donors, around 80% landed in the Caucasian-associated ancestry cluster.

Whole-study findings and limits: Most likely, a cluster of highly shared sequence variants arose as a sequencing artifact.

Germline assignment: CDR1 SGHVS and CDR2 FNYEAQ. V was cut by 1 base and J by 2 bases, with 6 bases left in between. The length of the CDR3 is 13 residues. This PCR relied on a set of 60 Vbeta primers and 13 Jbeta primers. Sequencing was performed with immunoSEQ multiplex PCR; in TCRdb, only in-frame clones are kept and a portion is missing. The repertoire holds 310,000 or so clones, with roughly 90% as singletons. Notes on this clone: Its antigen is as yet unknown.

The genes are TRBV7-6 and TRBJ2-7; tentative D call: TRBD1 (5 bases). The sample was PBMCs. This TCR derives from a woman aged 18-29 years in good health and CMV-seronegative. CDR3 in DNA: TGTGCCAGCAGCTTAGGGGGCCCCTACGAGCAGTACTTC. Translation gives CASSLGGPYEQYF.